The 21 T cell receptor beta chains in this list originate from one sample, sequenced in a study of glioma-infiltrating T cells after dendritic cell vaccination. Sequenced by immunoSEQ multiplex PCR; TCRdb stores in-frame clones only, minus some. In the table there are roughly 68,000 clones, roughly 80% of which are singletons. The specimen comprised blood, sampled before dendritic cell vaccination. The origin of the receptors is a human donor with glioblastoma.

As to this clone: The junction and the germline gene differ at one end; a read error may be behind it. The J gene is TRBJ2-7, the V gene TRBV5-1, with 11 bases identical to TRBD2. Germline V gives CDR1 SGHRS, CDR2 YFSETQ. The length of the CDR3 is 14 residues. CDR3 coding DNA: TGCGCCAGCAGCCCACTAGCGGGGGAATTCGGGTCCCACTTC. Translating it yields CASSPLAGEFGSHF.

This clone was picked up one time. V gene TRBV5-1 combines with J gene TRBJ2-7; the D gene is possibly TRBD1 (5 bases). Germline assignment: CDR1 SGHRS and CDR2 YFSETQ. This CDR3 region has 13 residues. Trimming cost V 2 bases and J 3 bases, with 9 bases left between them. CDR3 coding DNA: TGCGCCAGCAGCTTTGATCAGGGCTACGAGCAGTACTTC. It encodes CASSFDQGYEQYF.

This clone was picked up many times. The J gene is TRBJ1-2, the V gene TRBV28; TRBD1 agrees at 8 bases. CDR3 length: 15 residues. Germline-derived CDR1 and CDR2 are MDHEN and SYDVKM. Trimming removed 5 bases from V and 8 bases from J; junction bases left unmatched: 13. The CDR3 region is CASSATVWTGSGYTF. CDR3 sequence (DNA): TGTGCCAGCAGTGCCACCGTATGGACAGGGAGCGGCTACACCTTC.

The chain joins TRBV19 to TRBJ2-7; tentatively, D is TRBD1 (6 bases). Germline V gives CDR1 LNHDA, CDR2 SQIVND (reference sequence). Trimming left V 6 bases short and J 0 bases short, with 9 bases between. The CDR3 runs 13 residues. CDR3 amino acids: CASSQQGSYEQYF. CDR3 coding DNA: TGTGCCAGTAGCCAACAGGGCTCCTACGAGCAGTACTTC.

V is TRBV7-9 and J is TRBJ2-1; the match to TRBD2 covers 13 bases. V trimming: 5 bases; J trimming: 0 bases; junction bases outside the gene matches: 7. The CDR3 spans 18 residues. Germline V gene sequence: CDR1 SEHNR, CDR2 FQNEAQ (reference sequence). The CDR3: CASSPGLAGRNSYNEQFF. The CDR3 DNA is TGTGCCAGCAGCCCGGGACTAGCGGGGCGTAACTCCTACAATGAGCAGTTCTTC.

As DNA, the CDR3 is TGTGCCAGCAGTTTGGGCAGCAATCAGCCCCAGCATTTT. Translating gives CASSLGSNQPQHF. The V and J genes are TRBV6-5 and TRBJ1-5; no clear D gene. Germline CDR1 MNHEY, CDR2 SVGAGI. The CDR3 covers 13 residues. Trimming left V 4 bases short and J 1 base short, with 5 bases between.

J is TRBJ1-2 and V is TRBV6-1; D ambiguous. V was shortened by 9 bases and J by 4 bases, with 15 bases between the two germline ends. The CDR3 contains 13 residues. Germline assignment: CDR1 MNHNS and CDR2 SASEGT. DNA for the CDR3: TGTGCCAGTACTTTGGAGGGAGCCTATGGCTACACCTTC. Translating it yields CASTLEGAYGYTF.

J is TRBJ1-3 and V is TRBV18, with D uncertain. This CDR3 is 15 amino acids long. The V gene's germline CDR1 is KGHSH and CDR2 LQKENI. V gave up 5 bases and J gave up 0 bases, with 11 bases separating them. The CDR3 loop is CASSFDSSSGNTIYF. The CDR3 bases are TGTGCCAGCTCATTTGACTCCTCCTCTGGAAACACCATATATTTT.

As concerns this clone: Relative to the germline gene, one junction end is altered; a read error may explain this. This chain joins TRBV5-1 and TRBJ2-2, with D possibly matching TRBD2 (5 bases). Germline V gene sequence: CDR1 SGHRS, CDR2 YFSETQ. CDR3 length equals 13 residues. The CDR3 DNA reads TGCGCCAGCAGCTCGATAATGGTCGGGGAGCTGTCTTTT. Residues: CASSSIMVGELSF.

This chain connects TRBV7-6 to TRBJ2-4; D might be TRBD1 (5 bases). The CDR3 covers 16 residues. Trimming cost V 5 bases and J 0 bases, with 14 bases left between them. Germline V gene sequence: CDR1 SGHVS, CDR2 FNYEAQ. CDR3 nucleotides: TGTGCCAGCAGCGCACCGACAGAGCTAGCCAAAAACATTCAGTACTTC. Protein sequence: CASSAPTELAKNIQYF.

The chain combines TRBV15 with TRBJ1-2; 9 nucleotides line up with TRBD1. Germline assignment: CDR1 LNHNV and CDR2 YYDKDF (reference sequence). The CDR3 consists of 13 residues. Trimming cost V 8 bases and J 3 bases; bases outside gene matches: 4. The CDR3 DNA sequence: TGTGCCACCCGGACAGGGGTAGACTATGGCTACACCTTC. Amino acids: CATRTGVDYGYTF. Complete variable domain (other parts from reference TRBV15 and TRBJ1-2): DAMVIQNPRYQVTQFGKPVTLSCSQTLNHNVMYWYQQKSSQAPKLLFHYYDKDFNNEADTPDNFQSRRPNTSFCFLDIRSPGLGDTAMYLCATRTGVDYGYTFGSGTRLTVV.

The CDR3 DNA sequence: TGTGCCAGCAGCCGAGACAGGTCCAACGGCTACACCTTC. Its translation is CASSRDRSNGYTF. The rearrangement joins TRBV11-1 to TRBJ1-2; weak D call: TRBD1 (6 bases). V lost 5 bases and J 8 bases, leaving 15 bases between the germline ends. The CDR3 is 13 residues long. Looked up from germline, CDR1 is SGHAT and CDR2 is FQDESV (reference sequence).

The chain has TRBV6-4 and TRBJ1-1, with 10 bases aligning to TRBD1. The V gene end was trimmed by 5 bases and the J gene end by 6 bases; junction bases not matched to a gene: 9. CDR3 length: 15 residues. Germline V gene data show CDR1 as MRHNA and CDR2 as SNTAGT. As DNA, the CDR3 is TGTGCCAGCAGTCCCCTACCCGGGACAGGGGCTGAAGCTTTCTTT. Protein sequence: CASSPLPGTGAEAFF.

This chain's CDR3 is CAWSEQGNQPQHF. In DNA form, the CDR3 reads TGTGCCTGGAGCGAACAGGGGAATCAGCCCCAGCATTTT. The gene calls are TRBV30 and TRBJ1-5; 7 bases match TRBD1. The CDR3 has 13 amino acids. The germline V gene has CDR1 GTSNPN and CDR2 SVGIG (reference sequence). V gave up 3 bases and J gave up 4 bases; unmatched junction bases: 3.

J is TRBJ2-5 and V is TRBV5-1, with 7 bases matching TRBD2. V shed 6 bases, J shed 4 bases, and the junction held 6 bases outside the gene matches. CDR1 and CDR2 (germline): SGHRS, YFSETQ. The CDR3 extends over 13 amino acids. CDR3 loop: CASTREARETQYF. The DNA for the CDR3 is TGCGCCAGCACCCGGGAGGCGCGAGAGACCCAGTACTTC. Full variable domain (rest looked up from reference TRBV5-1 and TRBJ2-5): KAGVTQTPRYLIKTRGQQVTLSCSPISGHRSVSWYQQTPGQGLQFLFEYFSETQRNKGNFPGRFSGRQFSNSRSEMNVSTLELGDSALYLCASTREARETQYFGPGTRLLVL.

Only one count was recorded for this clone. The chain has TRBV7-2 and TRBJ1-1; 8 bases line up with TRBD1. Unmatched junction bases numbered 2, after V lost 1 base and J lost 7 bases. CDR3 length: 13 amino acids. Germline V lookup: CDR1 SGHTA, CDR2 FQGNSA. The CDR3 is CASSLGGQGEAFF. CDR3 nucleotide sequence: TGTGCCAGCAGCTTAGGCGGACAGGGTGAAGCTTTCTTT.

The CDR3 sequence is CAISESTIGTQYF. The CDR3 nucleotides are TGTGCCATCAGTGAGTCGACTATAGGAACGCAGTATTTT. This sequence joins TRBV10-3 and TRBJ2-3; D may be TRBD2 (5 bases). Germline CDR1 reads ENHRY; CDR2 reads SYGVKD. This CDR3 region has 13 residues. V dropped 0 bases and J dropped 9 bases, with 10 bases sitting between them.

The sample holds a few counts of this clone. The chain links TRBV21-1 to TRBJ1-5. TRBV21-1 constitutes a pseudogene. This CDR3 has 10 amino acids. Written as DNA, the CDR3 is TGTGCCAGCTCAACCCTACCCCAGCATTTT. Amino acids: CASSTLPQHF.

CDR3 region: CASSQTGAGYTF. The CDR3 DNA reads TGTGCCAGCAGCCAGACGGGAGCCGGCTACACCTTC. The chain links TRBV28 to TRBJ1-2; D remains unclear. This CDR3 contains 12 residues. V shed 6 bases and J shed 8 bases, with 13 bases lying between them. In germline, CDR1 is MDHEN, CDR2 SYDVKM.

The V call is TRBV4-1, the J call TRBJ1-5; 7 bases agree with TRBD1. V lost 1 base to trimming and J lost 3 bases; unmatched junction nucleotides: 3. Germline values: CDR1 MGHRA, CDR2 YSYEKL. The CDR3 has 15 amino acids. The CDR3 here is CASSQGQGNNQPQHF. CDR3 in DNA: TGCGCCAGCAGCCAAGGACAGGGTAACAATCAGCCCCAGCATTTT.

This clone was seen just once. This chain joins TRBV5-1 and TRBJ2-4, with 10 bases identical to TRBD2. The CDR3 sequence is 19 residues long. V was pared by 4 bases and J by 6 bases, with 19 bases of the junction left unmatched. From germline, CDR1 is SGHRS and CDR2 YFSETQ. The CDR3 protein is CASSPRTSGVGPSTNIQYF. In nucleotides, the CDR3 is TGCGCCAGCAGCCCGCGGACTAGCGGTGTAGGGCCTTCAACAAACATTCAGTACTTC.